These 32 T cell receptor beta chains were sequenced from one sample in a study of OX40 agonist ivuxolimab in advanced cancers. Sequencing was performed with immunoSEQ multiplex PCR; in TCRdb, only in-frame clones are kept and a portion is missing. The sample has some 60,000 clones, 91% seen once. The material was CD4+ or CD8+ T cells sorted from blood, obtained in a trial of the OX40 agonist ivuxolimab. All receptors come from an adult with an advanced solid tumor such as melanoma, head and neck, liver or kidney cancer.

The CDR3 region is CASSPGQGAFREETQYF. The DNA of the CDR3 is TGTGCCAGCAGCCCGGGGCAGGGGGCCTTTAGGGAAGAGACCCAGTACTTC. The V and J genes are TRBV5-5 and TRBJ2-5; 8 nucleotides agree with TRBD1. V lost 4 bases and J lost 3; bases outside the gene matches: 14. The CDR3 is 17 amino acids. Germline V lookup: CDR1 SGHKS, CDR2 YYEKEE (reference sequence).

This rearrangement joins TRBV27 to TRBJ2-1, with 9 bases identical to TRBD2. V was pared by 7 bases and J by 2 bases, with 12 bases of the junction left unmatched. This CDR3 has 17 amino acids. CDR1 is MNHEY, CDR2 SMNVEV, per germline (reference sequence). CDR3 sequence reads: CASTSGAGGNAYNEQFF. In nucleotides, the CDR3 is TGTGCCAGCACCTCTGGGGCGGGAGGGAACGCCTACAATGAGCAGTTCTTC.

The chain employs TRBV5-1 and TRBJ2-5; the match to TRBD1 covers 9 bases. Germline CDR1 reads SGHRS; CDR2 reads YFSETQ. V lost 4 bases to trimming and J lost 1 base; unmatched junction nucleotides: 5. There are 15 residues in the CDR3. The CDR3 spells CASSPGQGPQETQYF. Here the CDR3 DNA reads TGCGCCAGCAGCCCGGGACAGGGCCCCCAAGAGACCCAGTACTTC.

This chain's CDR3 is CASSLGAYEQYF. Here the CDR3 DNA reads TGTGCCAGCAGCTTAGGGGCCTACGAGCAGTACTTC. The rearrangement joins TRBV7-8 to TRBJ2-5; D is unresolved. TRBJ2-7 explains the end of the DNA better; the J call may be wrong. This CDR3 contains 12 residues. CDR1 and CDR2 from the germline V gene are SGHVS and FQNEAQ.

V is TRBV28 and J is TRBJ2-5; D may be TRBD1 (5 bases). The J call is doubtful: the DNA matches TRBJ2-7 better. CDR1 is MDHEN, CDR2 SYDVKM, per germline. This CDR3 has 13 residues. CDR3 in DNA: TGTGCCAGCAGTTGGGGCGGCCCCTACGAGCAGTACTTC. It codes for CASSWGGPYEQYF.

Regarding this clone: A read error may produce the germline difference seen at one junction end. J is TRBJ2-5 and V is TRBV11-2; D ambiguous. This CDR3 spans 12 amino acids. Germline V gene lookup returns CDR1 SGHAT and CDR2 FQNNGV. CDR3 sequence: CASSLMEEAQYF. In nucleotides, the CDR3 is TGTGCCAGCAGCTTAATGGAAGAGGCCCAGTACTTC.

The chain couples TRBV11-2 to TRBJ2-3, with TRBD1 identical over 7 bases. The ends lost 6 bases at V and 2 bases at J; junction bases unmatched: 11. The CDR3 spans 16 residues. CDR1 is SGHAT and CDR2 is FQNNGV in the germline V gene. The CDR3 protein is CASSSGRTGYTDTQYF. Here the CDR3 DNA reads TGTGCCAGCAGTTCCGGGCGGACAGGCTACACAGATACGCAGTATTTT.

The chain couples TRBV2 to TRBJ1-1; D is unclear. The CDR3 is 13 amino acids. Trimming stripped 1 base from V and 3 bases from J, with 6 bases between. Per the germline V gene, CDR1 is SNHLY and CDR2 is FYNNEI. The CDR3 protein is CASSEVTYTEAFF. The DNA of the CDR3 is TGTGCCAGCAGTGAAGTGACGTACACTGAAGCTTTCTTT.

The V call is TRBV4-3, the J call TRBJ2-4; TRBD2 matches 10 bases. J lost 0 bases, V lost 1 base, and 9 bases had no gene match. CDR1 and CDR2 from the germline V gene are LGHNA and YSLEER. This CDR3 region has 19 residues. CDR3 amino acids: CASSQALPGLALAKNIQYF. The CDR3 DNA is TGCGCCAGCAGCCAAGCGCTTCCGGGACTAGCGCTAGCCAAAAACATTCAGTACTTC.

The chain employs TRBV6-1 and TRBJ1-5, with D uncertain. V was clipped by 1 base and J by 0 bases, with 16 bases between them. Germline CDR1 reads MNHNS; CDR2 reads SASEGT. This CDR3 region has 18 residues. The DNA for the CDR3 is TGTGCCAGCAGTGAAGAGGGCAGGACGGATTATAGCAATCAGCCCCAGCATTTT. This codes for CASSEEGRTDYSNQPQHF.

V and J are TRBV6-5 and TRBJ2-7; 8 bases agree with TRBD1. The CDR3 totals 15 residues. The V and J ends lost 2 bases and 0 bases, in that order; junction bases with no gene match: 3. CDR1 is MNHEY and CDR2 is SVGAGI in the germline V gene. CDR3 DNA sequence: TGTGCCAGCAGTTACGGGACAGGCCACTCCTACGAGCAGTACTTC. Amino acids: CASSYGTGHSYEQYF.

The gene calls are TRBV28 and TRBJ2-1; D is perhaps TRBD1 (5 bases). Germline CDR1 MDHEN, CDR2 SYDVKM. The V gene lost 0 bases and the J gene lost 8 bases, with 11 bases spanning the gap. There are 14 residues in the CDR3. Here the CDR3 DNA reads TGTGCCAGCAGTTTATGGCACGGACATGATGAGCAGTTCTTC. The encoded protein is CASSLWHGHDEQFF. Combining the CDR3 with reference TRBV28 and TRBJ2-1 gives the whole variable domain DVKVTQSSRYLVKRTGEKVFLECVQDMDHENMFWYRQDPGLGLRLIYFSYDVKMKEKGDIPEGYSVSREKKERFSLILESASTNQTSMYLCASSLWHGHDEQFFGPGTRLTVL.

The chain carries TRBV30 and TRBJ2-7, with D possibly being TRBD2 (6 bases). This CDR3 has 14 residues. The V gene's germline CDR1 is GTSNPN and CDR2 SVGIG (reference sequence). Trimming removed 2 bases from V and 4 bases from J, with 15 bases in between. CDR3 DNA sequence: TGTGCCTGGAGTTTGGATAGCGGAGGGTACGAGCAGTACTTC. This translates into CAWSLDSGGYEQYF.

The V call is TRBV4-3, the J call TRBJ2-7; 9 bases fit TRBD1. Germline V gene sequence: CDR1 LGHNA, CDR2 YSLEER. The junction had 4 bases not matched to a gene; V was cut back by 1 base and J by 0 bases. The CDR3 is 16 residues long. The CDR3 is CASSQADRGLSYEQYF. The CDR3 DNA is TGCGCCAGCAGCCAAGCGGACAGGGGCCTCTCCTACGAGCAGTACTTC.

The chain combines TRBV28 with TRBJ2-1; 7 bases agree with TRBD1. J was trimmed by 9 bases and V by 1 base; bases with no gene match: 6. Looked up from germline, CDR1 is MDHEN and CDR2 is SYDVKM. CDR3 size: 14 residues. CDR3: CASSLLTGKPEQFF. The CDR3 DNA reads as TGTGCCAGCAGTTTATTGACAGGGAAACCTGAGCAGTTCTTC.

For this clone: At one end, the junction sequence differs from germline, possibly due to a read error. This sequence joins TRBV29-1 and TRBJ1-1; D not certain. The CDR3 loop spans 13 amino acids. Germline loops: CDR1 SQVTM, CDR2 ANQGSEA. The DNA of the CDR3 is TGCAGCGTTGAAGTTTTCGGGAACCCTGAAGCTTTCTTT. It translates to CSVEVFGNPEAFF.

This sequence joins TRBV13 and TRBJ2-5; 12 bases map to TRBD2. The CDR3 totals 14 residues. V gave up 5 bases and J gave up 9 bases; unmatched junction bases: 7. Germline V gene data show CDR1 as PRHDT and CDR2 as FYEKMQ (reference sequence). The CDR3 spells CASSTGLAGLSQYF. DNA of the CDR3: TGTGCCAGCAGCACCGGACTAGCGGGATTGTCCCAGTACTTC.

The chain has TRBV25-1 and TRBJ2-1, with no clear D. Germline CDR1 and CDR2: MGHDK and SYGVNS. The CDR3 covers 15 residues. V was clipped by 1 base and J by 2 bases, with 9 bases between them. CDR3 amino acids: CASSEWVAAYNEQFF. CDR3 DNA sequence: TGTGCCAGCAGTGAATGGGTTGCGGCCTACAATGAGCAGTTCTTC.

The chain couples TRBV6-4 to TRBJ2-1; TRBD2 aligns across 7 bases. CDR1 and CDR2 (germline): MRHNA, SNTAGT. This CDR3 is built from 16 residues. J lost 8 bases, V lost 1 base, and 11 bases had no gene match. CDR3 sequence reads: CASSDFAGAVEDEQFF. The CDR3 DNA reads TGTGCCAGCAGTGACTTTGCGGGAGCGGTGGAGGATGAGCAGTTCTTC.

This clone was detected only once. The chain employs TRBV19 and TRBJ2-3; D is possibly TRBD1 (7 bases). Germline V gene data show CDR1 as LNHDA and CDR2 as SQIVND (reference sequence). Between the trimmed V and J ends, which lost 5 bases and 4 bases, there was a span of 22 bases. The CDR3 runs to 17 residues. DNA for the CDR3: TGTGCCAGTAGTTGGGACCCGGAGGGGGCTAATGCAGATACGCAGTATTTT. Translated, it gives CASSWDPEGANADTQYF.

CDR3 in amino acids: CASSQTPTGYNEQFF. For the CDR3, the DNA is TGTGCCAGCAGTCAAACCCCAACAGGGTACAATGAGCAGTTCTTC. The V gene is TRBV27, the J gene TRBJ2-1, with D maybe TRBD1 (6 bases). V was cut by 5 bases and J by 4 bases, with 15 bases left in between. This CDR3 has 15 residues. The germline gives CDR1 MNHEY, CDR2 SMNVEV (reference sequence).

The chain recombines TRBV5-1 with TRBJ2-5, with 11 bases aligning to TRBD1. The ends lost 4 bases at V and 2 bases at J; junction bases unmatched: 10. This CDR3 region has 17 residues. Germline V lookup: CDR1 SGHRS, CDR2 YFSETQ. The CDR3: CASSIGTGGIAQETQYF. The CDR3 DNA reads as TGCGCCAGCAGCATCGGGACAGGGGGGATCGCGCAAGAGACCCAGTACTTC.

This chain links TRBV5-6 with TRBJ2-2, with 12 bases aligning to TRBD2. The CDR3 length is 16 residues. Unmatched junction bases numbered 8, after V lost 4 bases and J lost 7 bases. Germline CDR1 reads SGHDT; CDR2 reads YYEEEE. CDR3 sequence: CASSLRLAGAGGELFF. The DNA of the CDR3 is TGTGCCAGCAGCCTTCGACTAGCGGGAGCTGGCGGGGAGCTGTTTTTT.

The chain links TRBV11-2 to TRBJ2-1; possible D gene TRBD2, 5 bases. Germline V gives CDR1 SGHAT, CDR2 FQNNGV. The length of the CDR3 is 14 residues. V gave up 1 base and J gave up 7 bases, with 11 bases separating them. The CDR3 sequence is CASSLASERNEQFF. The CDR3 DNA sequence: TGTGCCAGCAGCTTAGCCTCCGAGCGGAATGAGCAGTTCTTC.

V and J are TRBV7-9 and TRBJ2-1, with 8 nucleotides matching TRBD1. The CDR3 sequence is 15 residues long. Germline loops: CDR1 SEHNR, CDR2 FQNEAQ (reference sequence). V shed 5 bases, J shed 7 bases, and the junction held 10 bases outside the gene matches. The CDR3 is CASSPLDRDGNEQFF. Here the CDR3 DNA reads TGTGCCAGCAGCCCCCTGGACAGGGACGGGAATGAGCAGTTCTTC.

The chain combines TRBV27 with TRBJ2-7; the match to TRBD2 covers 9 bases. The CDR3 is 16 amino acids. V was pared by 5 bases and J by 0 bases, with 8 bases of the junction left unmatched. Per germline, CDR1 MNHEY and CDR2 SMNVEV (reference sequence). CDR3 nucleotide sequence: TGTGCCAGCAGTCCCTACCTTAGCGGGGGCTCCTACGAGCAGTACTTC. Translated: CASSPYLSGGSYEQYF.

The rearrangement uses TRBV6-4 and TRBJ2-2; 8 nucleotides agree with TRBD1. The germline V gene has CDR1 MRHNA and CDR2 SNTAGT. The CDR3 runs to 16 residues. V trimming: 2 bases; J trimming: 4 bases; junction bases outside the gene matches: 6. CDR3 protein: CASSDATGAGTGELFF. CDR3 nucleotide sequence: TGTGCCAGCAGTGACGCGACAGGGGCGGGCACCGGGGAGCTGTTTTTT.

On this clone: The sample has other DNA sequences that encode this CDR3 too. The chain's CDR3 is CASSYSGSSYNEQFF. The CDR3 region has the DNA TGTGCCAGCAGTTACTCCGGCAGCTCCTACAATGAGCAGTTCTTC. The chain has TRBV6-5 and TRBJ2-1; D remains ambiguous. V dropped 0 bases and J dropped 0 bases, with 6 bases sitting between them. There are 15 residues in the CDR3. The V gene's germline CDR1 is MNHEY and CDR2 SVGAGI.

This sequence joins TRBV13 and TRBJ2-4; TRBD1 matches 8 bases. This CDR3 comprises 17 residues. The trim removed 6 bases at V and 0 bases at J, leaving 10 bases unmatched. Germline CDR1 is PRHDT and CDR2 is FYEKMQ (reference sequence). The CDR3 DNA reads TGTGCCAGCAGTTCTACCGGGACAGGCGGAGCCAAAAACATTCAGTACTTC. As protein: CASSSTGTGGAKNIQYF.

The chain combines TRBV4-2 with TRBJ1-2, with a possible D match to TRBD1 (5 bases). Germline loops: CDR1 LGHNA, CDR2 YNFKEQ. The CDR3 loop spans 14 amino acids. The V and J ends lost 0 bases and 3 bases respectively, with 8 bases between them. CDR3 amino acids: CASSQDQGYYGYTF. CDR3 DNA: TGTGCCAGCAGCCAAGATCAGGGCTACTATGGCTACACCTTC.

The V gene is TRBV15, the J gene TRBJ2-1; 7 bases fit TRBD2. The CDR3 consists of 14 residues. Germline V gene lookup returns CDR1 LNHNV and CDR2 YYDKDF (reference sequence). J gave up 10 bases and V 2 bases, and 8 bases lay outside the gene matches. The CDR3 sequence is CATSRRDYPGEQFF. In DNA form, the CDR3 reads TGTGCCACCAGCAGACGGGACTACCCAGGAGAGCAGTTCTTC.

The CDR3 bases are TGCGCCAGCAGCTTGGTGTCTAGCGGGAGTTGGAATGAGCAGTTCTTC. Protein: CASSLVSSGSWNEQFF. The chain carries TRBV5-1 and TRBJ2-1, with 10 bases lining up with TRBD2. Losses at the gene ends were 0 bases for V and 7 bases for J; bases not matched to a gene: 7. There are 16 residues in the CDR3. Germline CDR1 is SGHRS and CDR2 is YFSETQ.